This T cell receptor (beta chain) was recorded in a study of T cell repertoires in cytomegalovirus infection. Broader study findings: Ex vivo responses were dominated by HLA-C-restricted CMV-specific TCR beta clonotypes.

The CDR3 consists of 11 residues. Trimming left V 6 bases short and J 3 bases short, with 5 bases between. Germline assignment: CDR1 MNHEY and CDR2 SMNVEV (reference sequence). TCRdb fed the reads into MiXCR, producing one record per CDR3 protein. The data show 450,000 to 650,000 distinct CDR3 sequences, around 27% seen once. This clonotype turned up a few times. The antigen remains unidentified. It may be a read error: a sequence one base away is much more abundant. The chain recombines TRBV27 with TRBJ1-2; D gene ambiguous. The sequenced material came from PBMCs. This clonotype originated in a human donor in good health (CMV status not recorded). Some clones in this sample may be carry-over from other donors' samples. CDR3 nucleotides: TGTGCCAGCAGCGGGGACTATGGCTACACCTTC. Its protein is CASSGDYGYTF.